Described below is a single TCR beta chain sequence and its context. Antigen: not known. This sample was included in a study of cytomegalovirus exposure and HLA in healthy donors. Study information: The roughly 120 validation repertoires and the roughly 680 first-cohort repertoires shared a platform, a later analysis reported. Findings and caveats of the study: In vitro assays verified that three CMV-associated chains recognized CMV antigens specifically.

Measured with immunoSEQ multiplex PCR; TCRdb has only the in-frame clones, and not every one. This table holds 100,000 to 150,000 clones, roughly 86% found once. V dropped 3 bases and J dropped 4; count of bases not matched to a gene: 7. Germline CDR1 MGHRA, CDR2 YSYEKL. The CDR3 is 16 amino acids. V gene TRBV4-1 combines with J gene TRBJ2-5; 11 bases line up with TRBD1. This receptor was taken from a man in his thirties or forties in good health and CMV-seronegative. The sample consisted of PBMCs. The CDR3 DNA sequence: TGCGCCAGCAGCCATGGACAGGGGGCAGAGGTAGAGACCCAGTACTTC. Its translation: CASSHGQGAEVETQYF.